The rows below give T cell receptor beta chains drawn from one sample of a study of cytomegalovirus exposure and HLA in healthy donors. Generated by immunoSEQ multiplex PCR, the TCRdb table keeps only in-frame clones and is missing some. The sample has some 200,000 clones; around 80% are singletons. The sample consisted of PBMCs. Every receptor here comes from a man aged 40-55 years in good health and CMV-seropositive. Both conserved end residues are part of each CDR3. D genes are given only for firm matches. The size of a clone is reported for some rows only, either as once, few or many, or as a class for expanded clones.

TRBJ1-4 once TRBV18 - TGTGCCAGCTCACCAACAGGGATGACTAATGAAAAACTGTTTTTT CASSPTGMTNEKLFF
TRBJ2-5 - TRBV19 - TGTGCCAGTAGTATAGGTCGGATCCGCGGGCGGAGACTTCAAGAGACCCAGTACTTC CASSIGRIRGRRLQETQYF
TRBJ2-2 - TRBV5-6 TRBD2 TGTGCCAGCAGCTTAGGTCTAGCGGGGACTCACACCGGGGAGCTGTTTTTT CASSLGLAGTHTGELFF
TRBJ2-2 once TRBV5-6 - TGTGCCAGCAGCTTGGGCCTGGTAAGCGCGAACACCGGGGAGCTGTTTTTT CASSLGLVSANTGELFF
TRBJ2-3 - TRBV7-9 - TGTTCCAGCAGCCTCCAGGGAGATACGCAGTATTTT CSSSLQGDTQYF
TRBJ1-4 - TRBV7-8 - TGTGCCAGCAGCCCCCAGGGTACGGGTGAAAAACTGTTTTTT CASSPQGTGEKLFF
TRBJ2-3 - TRBV9 TRBD1 TGTGCCAGCAGCCTTCGGACAGGCTCGGGAGATACGCAGTATTTT CASSLRTGSGDTQYF
TRBJ2-7 - TRBV4-1 TRBD2 TGCGCCAGCAGCCGAACAGCGGGGACCTACGAGCAGTACTTC CASSRTAGTYEQYF
TRBJ2-5 - TRBV9 TRBD1 TGTGCCAGCAGCGAGCGGACAGGGACGATTGAGACCCAGTACTTC CASSERTGTIETQYF
TRBJ2-1 - TRBV7-6 - TGTGCCAGCAGCTTTTCCGGGGGGCCCTACAATGAGCAGTTCTTC CASSFSGGPYNEQFF
TRBJ2-5 - TRBV9 TRBD2 TGTGCCAGCAGCGTAGGAGGAGCGGGGGACCCCGAAGAGACCCAGTACTTC CASSVGGAGDPEETQYF
TRBJ2-1 - TRBV27 TRBD1 TGTGCCAGCAGTAGCAGGGGGCCCTATCCCATCTTC CASSSRGPYPIF
TRBJ2-7 few TRBV5-1 - TGCGCCACCTCTAGCGAGCCTCGTATCCCCGAGCAGTACTTC CATSSEPRIPEQYF
TRBJ2-3 - TRBV2 - TGTGCCAGCAGAGAAGACAGTACAGATACGCAGTATTTT CASREDSTDTQYF
TRBJ2-3 - TRBV27 - TGTGCCAGCAGTTTAGCGTTACGGGGGACCTTCACAGATACGCAGTATTTT CASSLALRGTFTDTQYF
TRBJ2-7 - TRBV29-1 - TGCAGCGTTGAGGACACGACCTACGAGCAGTACTTC CSVEDTTYEQYF
TRBJ2-1 - TRBV6-5 - TGTGCCAGCAGTGCGGGGGCCACCTACAATGAGCAGTTCTTC CASSAGATYNEQFF
TRBJ2-1 - TRBV5-1 - TGCGCCAGCAGCCGCCTCCGGGACAACCACCACAATGAGCAGTTCTTC CASSRLRDNHHNEQFF
TRBJ2-4 - TRBV27 TRBD1 TGTGCCAGCAGTTATACCGGGACAGACAACATTCAGTACTTC CASSYTGTDNIQYF
TRBJ1-3 - TRBV5-6 TRBD1 TGTGCCAGCAGCTTGGAGCAGGGGGCGGCTGGAAACACCATATATTTT CASSLEQGAAGNTIYF
TRBJ2-7 - TRBV5-1 TRBD1 TGCGCCAGCAGCACCGTGGGACAGGGGTTTATGGAGCAGTACTTC CASSTVGQGFMEQYF
TRBJ2-7 once TRBV18 - TGTGCCAGCTCACAAGAGGAGTACGAGCAGTACTTC CASSQEEYEQYF
TRBJ1-1 - TRBV30 - TGTGCCTGGAGCGGGCGAGGGAACATGAACACTGAAGTTTTCTTT CAWSGRGNMNTEVFF
TRBJ1-2 few TRBV6-1 TRBD1 TGTGCCAGCAGTCCACACAGGGGGCAGGGCTATGGCTACACCTTC CASSPHRGQGYGYTF
TRBJ2-2 - TRBV4-1 TRBD2 TGCGCCAGCAGCCAAGGAGCGGGGGTCACCGGGGAGCTGTTTTTT CASSQGAGVTGELFF
TRBJ2-1 - TRBV19 TRBD2 TGTGCCAGTAGTGGGGGACTACCCAATGAGCAGTTCTTC CASSGGLPNEQFF
TRBJ2-5 - TRBV14 - TGTGCCAGCAGCGAAGTCCTAGTGGGTGGGGAGACCCAGTACTTC CASSEVLVGGETQYF
TRBJ1-2 - TRBV19 - TGTGCCAGTAGTATAGTTCGGACAACCTATGGCTACACCTTC CASSIVRTTYGYTF
TRBJ2-6 - TRBV29-1 - TGCAGCGTTGGGGGCAGTCCTGCAGCTGGGGCCAACGTCCTGACTTTC CSVGGSPAAGANVLTF
TRBJ2-7 few TRBV7-3 TRBD1 TGTGCCAGCAGCTACGGGACAGGGATTGACGAGCAGTACTTC CASSYGTGIDEQYF
TRBJ1-3 - TRBV27 - TGTGCCAGCAGTTTACTTTCGGGAAACACCATATATTTT CASSLLSGNTIYF
TRBJ1-4 once TRBV30 TRBD1 TGTGCCTGGATCAAATCCGGGACAGGGAATGAAAAACTGTTTTTT CAWIKSGTGNEKLFF
TRBJ2-5 - TRBV10-1 - TGCGCCAGCAGTGAGTCGTTGGGGGGAGGCCAAGAGACCCAGTACTTC CASSESLGGGQETQYF